The next 27 T cell receptor beta chains were all read from a single sample in a study of blood T cells in healthy people across ages. The use of a sample-barcoded 5' primer and a J-beta primer mix characterized a second PCR of roughly 6 to 11 cycles. TCRdb re-called the 5' RACE reads with MiXCR, one entry per CDR3 protein. The sample holds 1.5 million to 1.9 million distinct CDR3 sequences, about 42% seen once. Sequencing used blood. All receptors come from a woman younger than 30 in good health.

V gene TRBV4-3 combines with J gene TRBJ1-2; D is possibly TRBD1 (5 bases). The CDR3 contains 15 residues. Trimming pared 1 base from V and 3 bases from J, leaving 12 bases between. CDR1 and CDR2 (germline): LGHNA, YSLEER. CDR3 coding DNA: TGCGCCAGCAGCCAAGGGTCGTCCAGGGACTATGGCTACACCTTC. Its translation is CASSQGSSRDYGYTF.

This clonotype was counted ten times or more. The chain joins TRBV6-2 or TRBV6-3 to TRBJ2-3; perhaps D is TRBD1 or TRBD2 (5 bases each). CDR1 and CDR2 (germline): MNHEY, SVGEGT. This CDR3 is built from 19 residues. Trimming stripped 2 bases from V and 2 bases from J, with 23 bases between. CDR3 loop: CASSYGIFRGELPTDTQYF. The CDR3 nucleotides are TGTGCCAGCAGTTACGGCATATTTCGAGGGGAGCTCCCCACAGATACGCAGTATTTT.

In this sample, this clonotype turned up many times. The genes are TRBV20-1 and TRBJ2-7; 10 nucleotides align to TRBD1. The CDR3 has 14 amino acids. J gave up 3 bases and V 2 bases, and 4 bases lay outside the gene matches. CDR1 is DFQATT, CDR2 SNEGSKA, per germline (reference sequence). CDR3 loop: CSARNRDRGYEQYF. The CDR3 coding sequence is TGCAGTGCTAGAAACCGGGACAGGGGCTACGAGCAGTACTTC.

This clonotype was counted between two and nine times. The rearrangement joins TRBV5-8 to TRBJ2-1, with a tentative D call TRBD1 (6 bases). This CDR3 region has 14 residues. Trimming pared 0 bases from V and 6 bases from J, leaving 10 bases between. Germline V CDR1 and CDR2: SGHTS, YDEGEE. CDR3 bases: TGTGCCAGCAGCTTGGGGAACAGGGTCAATGAGCAGTTCTTC. This codes for CASSLGNRVNEQFF.

The V gene is TRBV12-3 or TRBV12-4, the J gene TRBJ2-5; 7 bases align to TRBD1. The CDR3 is made up of 15 amino acids. Losses at the gene ends were 1 base for V and 2 bases for J; bases not matched to a gene: 4. The chain's CDR3 is CASSLGTGFQETQYF. In DNA form, the CDR3 reads TGTGCCAGCAGTTTAGGGACAGGCTTTCAAGAGACCCAGTACTTC.

The genes are TRBV20-1 and TRBJ1-5; a possible D gene is TRBD1 (6 bases). The germline CDR1 and CDR2 sequences are DFQATT and SNEGSKA (reference sequence). This CDR3 has 17 residues. V lost 0 bases and J 0 bases, leaving 15 bases between the germline ends. The DNA for the CDR3 is TGCAGTGCTAGAGATATGAGGCAGGGGCCTAGCAATCAGCCCCAGCATTTT. Its translation is CSARDMRQGPSNQPQHF.

V usage is TRBV29-1 and J usage is TRBJ2-2; 10 bases line up with TRBD2. Losses at the gene ends were 8 bases for V and 6 bases for J; bases not matched to a gene: 3. Germline assignment: CDR1 SQVTM and CDR2 ANQGSEA. The CDR3 is 12 residues long. CDR3 loop: CSLAGVSGELFF. In DNA, the CDR3 is TGCAGCCTAGCGGGAGTGTCCGGGGAGCTGTTTTTT.

The chain combines TRBV30 with TRBJ2-1; unclear D gene. CDR1 and CDR2 (germline): GTSNPN, SVGIG (reference sequence). V was clipped by 1 base and J by 5 bases, with 9 bases between them. This CDR3 is 13 amino acids long. The CDR3 nucleotides are TGTGCCTGGAGTGAGGGTTTTAACAATGAGCAGTTCTTC. This gives the protein CAWSEGFNNEQFF.

The sample holds a few counts of this clonotype. The V and J genes are TRBV6-2 or TRBV6-3 and TRBJ2-5; D tentatively reads TRBD1 or TRBD2 (5 bases each). CDR3 size: 15 residues. The V end lost 6 bases, the J end lost 5 bases, and 19 bases lay between the germline ends. The germline V gene has CDR1 MNHEY and CDR2 SVGEGT. The CDR3, as DNA: TGTGCCAGCAGAGAGGGGCTGGCCCGTACGGAGACCCAGTACTTC. It translates to CASREGLARTETQYF.

This clonotype was seen only a few times. J is TRBJ1-2 and V is TRBV7-2, with D unclear. The V gene lost 0 bases and the J gene lost 8 bases, with 4 bases spanning the gap. The CDR3 loop spans 11 amino acids. CDR1 and CDR2 (germline): SGHTA, FQGNSA. The chain's CDR3 is CASSLALGYTF. The CDR3 nucleotides read TGTGCCAGCAGCTTAGCGCTGGGCTACACCTTC. Looking up the rest from reference TRBV7-2 and TRBJ1-2 gives the full variable domain: GAGVSQSPSNKVTEKGKDVELRCDPISGHTALYWYRQSLGQGLEFLIYFQGNSAPDKSGLPSDRFSAERTGGSVSTLTIQRTQQEDSAVYLCASSLALGYTFGSGTRLTVV.

This clonotype was counted ten times or more. In nucleotides, the CDR3 is TGTGCCAGCAGTAAATCCGGGACAGGGGGTTACGAGCAGTACTTC. This translates into CASSKSGTGGYEQYF. The V call is TRBV6-2 or TRBV6-3, the J call TRBJ2-7, with TRBD1 matching over 11 bases. This CDR3 has 15 amino acids. V shed 5 bases and J 4 bases; nucleotides not matched to a gene: 7. Germline-derived CDR1 and CDR2 are MNHEY and SVGEGT.

The CDR3 coding sequence is TGTGCCATCGGCCCTGGAAGCTCCTACGAGCAGTACTTC. This gives the protein CAIGPGSSYEQYF. The chain carries TRBV10-3 and TRBJ2-7; D not resolved. The V end was cut by 8 bases, the J end by 0 bases, with 11 bases between. Germline V gene sequence: CDR1 ENHRY, CDR2 SYGVKD. The CDR3 contains 13 residues.

J is TRBJ1-2 and V is TRBV6-2 or TRBV6-3; the D is unclear. Germline V gives CDR1 MNHEY, CDR2 SVGEGT. The CDR3 has 15 amino acids. Trimming removed 5 bases from V and 2 bases from J, with 15 bases in between. DNA for the CDR3: TGTGCCAGCAGTCCGACGAGCCCGACGAACTATGGCTACACCTTC. Protein sequence: CASSPTSPTNYGYTF.

The V gene is TRBV27, the J gene TRBJ2-7; D may be TRBD1 (7 bases). Trimming removed 5 bases at V and 5 bases at J, with 16 bases between. The CDR3 extends over 14 amino acids. Germline V gene sequence: CDR1 MNHEY, CDR2 SMNVEV (reference sequence). DNA for the CDR3: TGTGCCAGCAGTGTCCAGGGGGGCGCGGACGAGCAGTACTTC. Encoded protein: CASSVQGGADEQYF.

This clonotype showed up just a few times. V gene TRBV18 combines with J gene TRBJ2-1, with D possibly matching TRBD2 (5 bases). The germline gives CDR1 KGHSH, CDR2 LQKENI. Trimming stripped 10 bases from V and 8 bases from J, with 18 bases between. The CDR3 spans 13 residues. CDR3 amino acids: CATLFTTGDEQFF. CDR3 nucleotides: TGTGCCACCTTGTTCACGACCGGGGATGAGCAGTTCTTC.

The chain has TRBV21-1 and TRBJ2-4; the table's D call, TRBD1, was not checked against the DNA. TRBV21-1 is labeled a pseudogene. This CDR3 comprises 20 residues. CDR3 in amino acids: CASSKSAGGFTRGSYNEQYF. The CDR3 DNA follows: TGTGCCAGCAGCAAAAGCGCAGGAGGCTTCACCAGGGGGTCATACAATGAGCAGTACTTC.

This clonotype was seen more than once but under ten times. V usage is TRBV6-5 and J usage is TRBJ2-1; 7 nucleotides align to TRBD1. Germline-derived CDR1 and CDR2 are MNHEY and SVGAGI. The J segment lost 5 bases and the V segment lost 5 bases, leaving 3 bases of the junction unmatched. CDR3 length: 13 residues. CDR3 bases: TGTGCCAGCAGTCAACAGGGGAACAATGAGCAGTTCTTC. Translating gives CASSQQGNNEQFF.

The chain combines TRBV6-1 with TRBJ1-1; D may be TRBD1 (5 bases). This CDR3 has 18 residues. The germline V gene encodes CDR1 MNHNS and CDR2 SASEGT. Trimming stripped 11 bases from V and 4 bases from J, with 32 bases between. The CDR3 nucleotides are TGTGCCGGCCACCTATCCCCGGGGACCGTCTATCGCATCACTGAAGCTTTCTTT. Protein product: CAGHLSPGTVYRITEAFF.

J is TRBJ2-1 and V is TRBV6-5; TRBD2 aligns across 11 bases. This CDR3 is built from 15 residues. The germline gives CDR1 MNHEY, CDR2 SVGAGI. With V trimmed by 6 bases and J by 9 bases, 10 bases remained unmatched. CDR3 loop: CASSAGTSGFGEQFF. The CDR3 DNA follows: TGTGCCAGCAGCGCCGGGACTAGCGGATTTGGTGAGCAGTTCTTC.

The chain combines TRBV20-1 with TRBJ2-7, with D tentatively TRBD2 (6 bases). The CDR3 is 15 residues long. Per the germline V gene, CDR1 is DFQATT and CDR2 is SNEGSKA (reference sequence). The V gene lost 3 bases and the J gene lost 7 bases, with 22 bases spanning the gap. This CDR3 is CSARPTGGNRYEQYF. CDR3 sequence (DNA): TGCAGTGCTAGGCCGACGGGCGGGAATCGTTATGAGCAGTACTTC.

The chain recombines TRBV20-1 with TRBJ2-7; TRBD2 is a possible D gene (5 bases). Germline CDR1 and CDR2: DFQATT and SNEGSKA (reference sequence). This CDR3 comprises 12 residues. Trimming cost V 7 bases and J 7 bases, with 17 bases left between them. CDR3 sequence: CSGLSGIYEQYF. The CDR3 nucleotides are TGCAGTGGCCTTTCCGGGATCTATGAGCAGTACTTC.

The count of this clonotype is one. One end of the junction is discordant with germline, which a read error may explain. The chain links TRBV20-1 to TRBJ1-5, with no clear D. Germline CDR1 reads DFQATT; CDR2 reads SNEGSKA (reference sequence). The CDR3 sequence is 13 residues long. CDR3 sequence (DNA): TGCAGTGCTAGAGGCGGCGGAAATCAGTCCCAGCATTTT. Protein: CSARGGGNQSQHF.

Turning to this clonotype: At one end, the junction sequence differs from germline, possibly due to a read error. The DNA for the CDR3 is TGTACCAGCAGTTATTCAGGGTTTCTAGCCAAAAACATTCAGTACTTC. Its translation is CTSSYSGFLAKNIQYF. J is TRBJ2-4 and V is TRBV28; possibly TRBD1 for D (5 bases). Germline values: CDR1 MDHEN, CDR2 SYDVKM. This CDR3 spans 16 amino acids. Full variable domain (outside the CDR3, taken from reference TRBV28 and TRBJ2-4): DVKVTQSSRYLVKRTGEKVFLECVQDMDHENMFWYRQDPGLGLRLIYFSYDVKMKEKGDIPEGYSVSREKKERFSLILESASTNQTSMYLCTSSYSGFLAKNIQYFGAGTRLSVL.

V gene TRBV7-9 combines with J gene TRBJ2-4, with 8 bases aligning to TRBD2. V gave up 5 bases and J gave up 1 base; unmatched junction bases: 10. The CDR3 has 17 amino acids. CDR1 and CDR2 from the germline V gene are SEHNR and FQNEAQ (reference sequence). The CDR3 here is CASSPNRGGTAKNIQYF. The CDR3 region has the DNA TGTGCCAGCAGCCCAAATCGGGGGGGGACGGCCAAAAACATTCAGTACTTC.

J is TRBJ2-3 and V is TRBV27; 8 positions agree with TRBD2. The CDR3 has 14 residues. J lost 5 bases, V lost 9 bases, and 10 bases had no gene match. Germline V lookup: CDR1 MNHEY, CDR2 SMNVEV (reference sequence). The CDR3 nucleotides read TGTGCCAGTAAACAGCGGGAGAAGGGAGATACGCAGTATTTT. Amino acid sequence: CASKQREKGDTQYF.

J is TRBJ2-7 and V is TRBV21-1. The tail of the sequence fits TRBJ2-5 better, so the J call may be wrong. TRBV21-1 is flagged as a pseudogene. This CDR3 comprises 14 residues. In nucleotides, the CDR3 is TGTACCAGCAGCAAAGCGCGGTCCGGCTCGACCCAGTACTTC. This codes for CTSSKARSGSTQYF.

The V gene is TRBV21-1, the J gene TRBJ2-2. TRBV21-1 is recorded as a pseudogene. This CDR3 is 14 amino acids long. The CDR3 DNA sequence: TGTGCCAGCAGCAAAGGGGGCGACACCGGGGAGCTGTTTTTT. As protein: CASSKGGDTGELFF.